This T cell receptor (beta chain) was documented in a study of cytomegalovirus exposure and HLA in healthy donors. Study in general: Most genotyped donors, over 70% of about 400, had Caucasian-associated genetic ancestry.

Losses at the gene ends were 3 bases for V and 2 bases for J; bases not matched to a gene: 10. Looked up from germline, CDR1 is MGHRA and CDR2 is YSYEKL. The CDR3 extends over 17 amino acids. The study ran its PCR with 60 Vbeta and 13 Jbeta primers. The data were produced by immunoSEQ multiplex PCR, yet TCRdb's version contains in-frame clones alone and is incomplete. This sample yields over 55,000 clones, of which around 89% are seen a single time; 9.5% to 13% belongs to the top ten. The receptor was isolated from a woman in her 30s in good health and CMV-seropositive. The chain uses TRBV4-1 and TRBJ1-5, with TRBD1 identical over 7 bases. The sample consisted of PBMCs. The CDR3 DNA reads TGCGCCAGCAGCCACGCACTCCAGGGGGGTGGCAATCAGCCCCAGCATTTT. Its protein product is CASSHALQGGGNQPQHF.